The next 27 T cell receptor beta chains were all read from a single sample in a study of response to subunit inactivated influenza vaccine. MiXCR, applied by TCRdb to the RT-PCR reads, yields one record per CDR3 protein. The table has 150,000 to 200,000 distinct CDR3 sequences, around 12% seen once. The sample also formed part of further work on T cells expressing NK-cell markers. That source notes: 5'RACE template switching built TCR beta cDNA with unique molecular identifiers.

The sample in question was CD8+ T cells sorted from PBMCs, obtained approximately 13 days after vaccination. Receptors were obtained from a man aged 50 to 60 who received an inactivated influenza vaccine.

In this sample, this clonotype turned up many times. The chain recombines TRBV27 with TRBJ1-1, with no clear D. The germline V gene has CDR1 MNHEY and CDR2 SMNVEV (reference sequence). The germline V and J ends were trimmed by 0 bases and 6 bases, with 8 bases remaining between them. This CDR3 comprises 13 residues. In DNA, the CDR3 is TGTGCCAGCAGTTTATCGAGGATTTCTGAAGCTTTCTTT. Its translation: CASSLSRISEAFF.

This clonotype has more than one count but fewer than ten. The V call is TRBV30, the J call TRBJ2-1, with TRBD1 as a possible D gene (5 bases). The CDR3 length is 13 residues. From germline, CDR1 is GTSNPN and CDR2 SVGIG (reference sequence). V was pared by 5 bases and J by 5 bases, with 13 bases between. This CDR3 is CAWGHLTHNEQFF. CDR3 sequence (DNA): TGTGCCTGGGGACATCTTACCCACAATGAGCAGTTCTTC.

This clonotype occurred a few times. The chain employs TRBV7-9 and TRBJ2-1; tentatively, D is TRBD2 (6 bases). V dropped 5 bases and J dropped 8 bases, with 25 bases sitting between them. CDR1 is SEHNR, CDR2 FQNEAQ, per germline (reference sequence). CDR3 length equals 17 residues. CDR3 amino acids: CASSPPRGEDLMDEQFF. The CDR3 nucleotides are TGTGCCAGCAGCCCCCCCCGCGGGGAGGATCTCATGGATGAGCAGTTCTTC.

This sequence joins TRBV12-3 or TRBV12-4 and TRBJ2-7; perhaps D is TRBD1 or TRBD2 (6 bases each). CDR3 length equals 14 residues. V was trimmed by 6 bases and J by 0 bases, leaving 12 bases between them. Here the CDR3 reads CASRGGQSSYEQYF. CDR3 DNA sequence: TGTGCCAGCAGAGGGGGGCAGAGCTCCTACGAGCAGTACTTC.

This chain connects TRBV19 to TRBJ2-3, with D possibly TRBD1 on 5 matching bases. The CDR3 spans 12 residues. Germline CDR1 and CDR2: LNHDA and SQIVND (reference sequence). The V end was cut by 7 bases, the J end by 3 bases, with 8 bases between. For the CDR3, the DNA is TGTGCCAGTAAAAGGGGAACAGATACGCAGTATTTT. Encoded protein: CASKRGTDTQYF.

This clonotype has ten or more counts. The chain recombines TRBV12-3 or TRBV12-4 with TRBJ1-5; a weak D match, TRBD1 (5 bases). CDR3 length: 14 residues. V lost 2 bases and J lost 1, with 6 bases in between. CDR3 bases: TGTGCCAGCAGTTTATGGGGGAGCAATCAGCCCCAGCATTTT. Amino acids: CASSLWGSNQPQHF.

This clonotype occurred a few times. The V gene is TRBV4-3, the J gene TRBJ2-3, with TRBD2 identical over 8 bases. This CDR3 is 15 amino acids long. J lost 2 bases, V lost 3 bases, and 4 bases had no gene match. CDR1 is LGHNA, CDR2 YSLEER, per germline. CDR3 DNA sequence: TGCGCCAGCAGCCACGGGGGGGGATTCACAGATACGCAGTATTTT. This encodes CASSHGGGFTDTQYF.

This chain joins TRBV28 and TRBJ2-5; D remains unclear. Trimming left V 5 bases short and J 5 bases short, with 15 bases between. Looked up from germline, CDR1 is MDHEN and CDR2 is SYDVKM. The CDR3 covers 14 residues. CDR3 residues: CASSVTRPQETQYF. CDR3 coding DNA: TGTGCCAGCAGTGTAACCAGGCCGCAGGAGACCCAGTACTTC. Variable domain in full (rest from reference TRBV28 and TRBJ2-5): DVKVTQSSRYLVKRTGEKVFLECVQDMDHENMFWYRQDPGLGLRLIYFSYDVKMKEKGDIPEGYSVSREKKERFSLILESASTNQTSMYLCASSVTRPQETQYFGPGTRLLVL.

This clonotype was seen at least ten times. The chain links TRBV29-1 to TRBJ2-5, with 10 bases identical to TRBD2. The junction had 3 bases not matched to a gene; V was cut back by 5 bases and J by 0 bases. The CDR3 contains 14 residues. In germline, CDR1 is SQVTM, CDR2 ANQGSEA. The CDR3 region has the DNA TGCAGCGTTCCGGGACTAGCGTACCAAGAGACCCAGTACTTC. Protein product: CSVPGLAYQETQYF. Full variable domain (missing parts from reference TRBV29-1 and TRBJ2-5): SAVISQKPSRDICQRGTSLTIQCQVDSQVTMMFWYRQQPGQSLTLIATANQGSEATYESGFVIDKFPISRPNLTFSTLTVSNMSPEDSSIYLCSVPGLAYQETQYFGPGTRLLVL.

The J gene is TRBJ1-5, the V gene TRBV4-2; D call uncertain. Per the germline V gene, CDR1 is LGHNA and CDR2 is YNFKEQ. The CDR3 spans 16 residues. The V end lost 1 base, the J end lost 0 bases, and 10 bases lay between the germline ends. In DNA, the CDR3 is TGTGCCAGCAGCCAAGTTAGCGAGTATAGCAATCAGCCCCAGCATTTT. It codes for CASSQVSEYSNQPQHF.

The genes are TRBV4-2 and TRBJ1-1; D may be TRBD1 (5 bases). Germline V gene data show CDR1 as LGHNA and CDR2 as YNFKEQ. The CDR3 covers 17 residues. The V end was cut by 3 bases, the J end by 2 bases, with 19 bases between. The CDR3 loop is CASSQTLGAFSNTEAFF. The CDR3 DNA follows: TGTGCCAGCAGCCAGACACTTGGGGCTTTCTCCAACACTGAAGCTTTCTTT.

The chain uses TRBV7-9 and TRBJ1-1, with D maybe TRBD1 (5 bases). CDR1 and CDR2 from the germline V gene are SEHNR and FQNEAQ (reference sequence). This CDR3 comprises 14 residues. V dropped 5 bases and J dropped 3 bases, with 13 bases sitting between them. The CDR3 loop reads CASSPRVWDTEAFF. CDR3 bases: TGTGCCAGCAGCCCCAGGGTGTGGGACACTGAAGCTTTCTTT. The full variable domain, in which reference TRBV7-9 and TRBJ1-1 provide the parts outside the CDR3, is DTGVSQNPRHKITKRGQNVTFRCDPISEHNRLYWYRQTLGQGPEFLTYFQNEAQLEKSRLLSDRFSAERPKGSFSTLEIQRTEQGDSAMYLCASSPRVWDTEAFFGQGTRLTVV.

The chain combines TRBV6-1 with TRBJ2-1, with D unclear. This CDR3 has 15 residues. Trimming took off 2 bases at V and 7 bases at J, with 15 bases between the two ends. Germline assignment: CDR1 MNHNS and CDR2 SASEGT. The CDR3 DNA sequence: TGTGCCAGCAGTGAAATCGAGCTCCCCGGAAATGAGCAGTTCTTC. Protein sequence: CASSEIELPGNEQFF.

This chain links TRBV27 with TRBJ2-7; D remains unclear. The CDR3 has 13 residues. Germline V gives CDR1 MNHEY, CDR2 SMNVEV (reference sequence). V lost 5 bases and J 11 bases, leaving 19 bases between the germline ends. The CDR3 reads CASSPTLKGREYF. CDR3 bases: TGTGCCAGCAGTCCAACCCTCAAGGGTAGGGAGTACTTC.

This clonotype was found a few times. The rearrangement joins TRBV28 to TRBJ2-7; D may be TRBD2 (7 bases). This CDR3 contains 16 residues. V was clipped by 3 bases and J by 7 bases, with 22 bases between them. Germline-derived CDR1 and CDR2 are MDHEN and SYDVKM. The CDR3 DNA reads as TGTGCCAGCAGTTTGTCGACTAGAGGGGGGGTATGGGAGCAGTACTTC. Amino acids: CASSLSTRGGVWEQYF. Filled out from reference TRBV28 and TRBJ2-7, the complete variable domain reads DVKVTQSSRYLVKRTGEKVFLECVQDMDHENMFWYRQDPGLGLRLIYFSYDVKMKEKGDIPEGYSVSREKKERFSLILESASTNQTSMYLCASSLSTRGGVWEQYFGPGTRLTVT.

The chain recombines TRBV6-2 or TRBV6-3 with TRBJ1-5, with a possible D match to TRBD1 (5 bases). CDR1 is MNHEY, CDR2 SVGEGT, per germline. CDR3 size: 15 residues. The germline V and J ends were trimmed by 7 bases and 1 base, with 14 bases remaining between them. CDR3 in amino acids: CASTLGTTSNQPQHF. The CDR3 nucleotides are TGTGCCAGCACCCTCGGGACGACCAGCAATCAGCCCCAGCATTTT.

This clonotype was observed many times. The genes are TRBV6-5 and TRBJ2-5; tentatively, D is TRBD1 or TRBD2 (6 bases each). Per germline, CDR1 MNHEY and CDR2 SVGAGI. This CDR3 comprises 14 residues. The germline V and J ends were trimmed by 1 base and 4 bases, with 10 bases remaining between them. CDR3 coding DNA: TGTGCCAGCAGTTACTTCAGGGGAGGAGAGACCCAGTACTTC. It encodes CASSYFRGGETQYF.

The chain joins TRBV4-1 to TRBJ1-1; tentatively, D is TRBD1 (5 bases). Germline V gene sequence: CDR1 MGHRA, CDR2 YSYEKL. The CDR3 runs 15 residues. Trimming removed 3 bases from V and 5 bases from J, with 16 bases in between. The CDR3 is CASSQLFRGGTEAFF. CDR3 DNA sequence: TGCGCCAGCAGCCAGCTTTTTAGGGGCGGGACTGAAGCTTTCTTT.

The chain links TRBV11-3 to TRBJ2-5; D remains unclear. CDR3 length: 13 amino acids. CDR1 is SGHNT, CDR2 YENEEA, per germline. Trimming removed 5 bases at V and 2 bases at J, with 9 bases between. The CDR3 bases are TGTGCCAGCAGCCCCTCCCGGCAAGAGACCCAGTACTTC. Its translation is CASSPSRQETQYF. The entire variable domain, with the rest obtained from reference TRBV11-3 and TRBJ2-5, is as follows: EAGVVQSPRYKIIEKKQPVAFWCNPISGHNTLYWYLQNLGQGPELLIRYENEEAVDDSQLPKDRFSAERLKGVDSTLKIQPAELGDSAVYLCASSPSRQETQYFGPGTRLLVL.

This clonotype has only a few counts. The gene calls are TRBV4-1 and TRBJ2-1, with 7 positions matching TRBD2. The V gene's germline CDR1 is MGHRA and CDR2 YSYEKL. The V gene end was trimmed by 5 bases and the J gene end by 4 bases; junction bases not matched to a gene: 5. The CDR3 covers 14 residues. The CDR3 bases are TGCGCCAGCAGCGGACTAGAGGGATACAATGAGCAGTTCTTC. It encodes CASSGLEGYNEQFF.

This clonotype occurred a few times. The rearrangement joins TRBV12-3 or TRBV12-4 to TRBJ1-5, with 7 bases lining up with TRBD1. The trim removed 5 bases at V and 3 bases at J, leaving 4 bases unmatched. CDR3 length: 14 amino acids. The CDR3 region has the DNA TGTGCCAGCAGTAGGACAGGTATCAATCAGCCCCAGCATTTT. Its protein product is CASSRTGINQPQHF.

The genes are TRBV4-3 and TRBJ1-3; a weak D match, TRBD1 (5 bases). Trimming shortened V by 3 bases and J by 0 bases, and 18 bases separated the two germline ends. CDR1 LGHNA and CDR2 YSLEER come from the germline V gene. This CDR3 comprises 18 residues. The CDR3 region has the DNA TGCGCCAGCAGCCAGGGCAGGGCCTCCGGCGGCTCTGGAAACACCATATATTTT. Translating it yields CASSQGRASGGSGNTIYF.

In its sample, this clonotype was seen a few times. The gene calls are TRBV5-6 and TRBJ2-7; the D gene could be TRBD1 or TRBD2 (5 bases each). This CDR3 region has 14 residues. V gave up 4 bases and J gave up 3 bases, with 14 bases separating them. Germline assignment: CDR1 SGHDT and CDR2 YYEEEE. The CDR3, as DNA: TGTGCCAGCAGCCCAGGGACGGAATACTACGAGCAGTACTTC. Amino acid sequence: CASSPGTEYYEQYF.

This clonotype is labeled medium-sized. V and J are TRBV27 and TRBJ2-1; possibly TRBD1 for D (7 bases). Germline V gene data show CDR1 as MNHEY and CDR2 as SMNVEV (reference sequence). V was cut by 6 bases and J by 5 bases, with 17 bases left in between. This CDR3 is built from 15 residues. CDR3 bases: TGTGCCAGCAGGGGCGGGGCAGGGGGTAACAATGAGCAGTTCTTC. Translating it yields CASRGGAGGNNEQFF.

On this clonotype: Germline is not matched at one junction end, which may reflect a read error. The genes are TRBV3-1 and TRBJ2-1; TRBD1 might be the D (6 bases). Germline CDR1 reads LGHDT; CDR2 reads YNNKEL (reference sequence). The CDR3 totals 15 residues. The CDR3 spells CATSKENQGLGEQFF. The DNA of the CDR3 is TGTGCCACCAGCAAGGAGAATCAGGGGCTGGGTGAGCAGTTCTTC.

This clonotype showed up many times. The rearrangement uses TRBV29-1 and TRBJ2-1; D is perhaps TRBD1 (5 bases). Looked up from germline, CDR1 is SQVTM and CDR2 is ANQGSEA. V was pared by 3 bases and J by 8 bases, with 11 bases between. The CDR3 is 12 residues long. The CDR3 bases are TGCAGCGTTGAGGGGCAATTCGATGAGCAGTTCTTC. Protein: CSVEGQFDEQFF.

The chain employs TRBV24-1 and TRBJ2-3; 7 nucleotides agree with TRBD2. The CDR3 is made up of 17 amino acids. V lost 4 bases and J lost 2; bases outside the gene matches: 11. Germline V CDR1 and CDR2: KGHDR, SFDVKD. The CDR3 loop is CATSDHSAGADTDTQYF. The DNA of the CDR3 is TGTGCCACCAGTGACCACTCGGCGGGAGCTGACACAGATACGCAGTATTTT.